What follows is one T cell receptor (beta chain) and its context. The data were obtained in a study of blood T cell repertoires in COVID-19. Across the whole study: Sites across the United States, Italy and Spain contributed samples from acute and convalescent COVID-19.

Source study methods: Reference gene primer amplification gave estimated nucleated cell counts. Profiled with immunoSEQ multiplex PCR; TCRdb holds only in-frame clones, not every one. The DNA was the basis for D and trimming; V, J and clone size are from that table. The repertoire holds hundreds of thousands of clones, with about 91% as singletons. Trimming left V 4 bases short and J 0 bases short, with 14 bases between. This CDR3 is built from 15 residues. From germline, CDR1 is SGDLS and CDR2 YYNGEE. The J gene is TRBJ2-7, the V gene TRBV9; weak D call: TRBD1 (6 bases). Sequenced material: PBMCs or T cells enriched from blood (not recorded which). The receptor was derived from a woman in her thirties or forties who had recovered from COVID-19. In DNA, the CDR3 is TGTGCCAGCAGCCCCCGGACAGTTAGCTCCTACGAGCAGTACTTC. It encodes CASSPRTVSSYEQYF.